Below are 30 T cell receptor beta chains sequenced from a single sample in a study of blood T cell repertoires in COVID-19. Repertoires were generated with immunoSEQ multiplex PCR, while TCRdb's copy carries only in-frame clones and drops some. The repertoire includes around 160,000 clones, 90% to 95% of them detected once, and 1.5% to 2.5% sits in the top ten. Sequenced material: peripheral blood. Every receptor here comes from a woman aged 55-69 years with COVID-19, enrolled during active disease.

The rearrangement links TRBV20-1 to TRBJ1-1; D is perhaps TRBD1 (5 bases). Germline V gene sequence: CDR1 DFQATT, CDR2 SNEGSKA (reference sequence). This CDR3 has 13 amino acids. With 3 bases removed from V and 3 bases from J, the gap between germline ends came to 11 bases. CDR3 residues: CSASRGRDTEAFF. The CDR3 region has the DNA TGCAGTGCTAGTCGGGGGAGAGACACTGAAGCTTTCTTT.

The chain carries TRBV7-2 and TRBJ2-7; perhaps TRBD1 as D (6 bases). The CDR3 consists of 16 residues. The V gene lost 5 bases and the J gene lost 6 bases, with 23 bases spanning the gap. CDR1 and CDR2 (germline): SGHTA, FQGNSA. CDR3 coding DNA: TGTGCCAGCAGCCCATACTACTTAGGGGGAAGTAGCGAGCAGTACTTC. Encoded protein: CASSPYYLGGSSEQYF.

The CDR3 sequence: CASSMASGVAETQYF. For the CDR3, the DNA is TGTGCCAGTAGTATGGCTAGCGGGGTAGCAGAGACCCAGTACTTC. The V call is TRBV19, the J call TRBJ2-5, with 9 nucleotides matching TRBD2. Trimming took 3 bases from V and 4 from J; bases not matched to a gene: 6. Looked up from germline, CDR1 is LNHDA and CDR2 is SQIVND (reference sequence). The CDR3 consists of 15 residues.

The chain joins TRBV28 to TRBJ2-7; D gene ambiguous. Germline V gene lookup returns CDR1 MDHEN and CDR2 SYDVKM. The CDR3 totals 16 residues. The V end was cut by 3 bases, the J end by 5 bases, with 20 bases between. The CDR3 loop is CASSFALSRSPDEQYF. CDR3 in DNA: TGTGCCAGCAGTTTTGCTCTAAGTCGTTCTCCCGACGAGCAGTACTTC.

This clone has a single count. The CDR3 DNA is TGTGCCAGCAGCCAACTGGAAACCGGGGTTACCTACGAGCAGTACTTC. Its translation: CASSQLETGVTYEQYF. The chain is built from TRBV3-1 (or the pseudogene TRBV3-2) and TRBJ2-7; a possible D gene is TRBD2 (5 bases). Germline V gene lookup returns CDR1 LGHDT and CDR2 YNNKEL (reference sequence). Trimming cost V 2 bases and J 2 bases, with 16 bases left between them. This CDR3 contains 16 residues.

The rearrangement joins TRBV25-1 to TRBJ2-5, with a possible D match to TRBD2 (7 bases). Germline CDR1 and CDR2: MGHDK and SYGVNS. The CDR3 extends over 15 amino acids. The germline V and J ends were trimmed by 1 base and 1 base, with 10 bases remaining between them. The CDR3 coding sequence is TGTGCCAGCAGTGAATTCGGGGGGCCCCAAGAGACCCAGTACTTC. This encodes CASSEFGGPQETQYF.

This clone was seen only once. This chain joins TRBV6-6 and TRBJ1-4; weak D call: TRBD1 (6 bases). The length of the CDR3 is 13 residues. Germline-derived CDR1 and CDR2 are MNHNY and SVGAGI (reference sequence). The ends were cut back, 6 bases at V and 10 bases at J, with 15 bases in the middle. The CDR3 region is CASRLGGGGKLFF. CDR3 bases: TGTGCCAGCAGGCTAGGGGGTGGGGGAAAACTGTTTTTT.

V and J are TRBV9 and TRBJ2-1, with 8 bases aligning to TRBD1. Trimming took 4 bases from V and 9 from J; bases not matched to a gene: 6. The CDR3 is 13 amino acids. CDR1 and CDR2 from the germline V gene are SGDLS and YYNGEE. The CDR3, as DNA: TGTGCCAGCAGCACAGGACAGGGCGGTGAGCAGTTCTTC. It encodes CASSTGQGGEQFF.

The chain joins TRBV10-3 to TRBJ1-2; TRBD1 aligns across 7 bases. From germline, CDR1 is ENHRY and CDR2 SYGVKD. The CDR3 covers 14 residues. V lost 2 bases to trimming and J lost 4 bases; unmatched junction nucleotides: 4. CDR3 nucleotide sequence: TGTGCCATCAGTGAGGACAGGGAGATCTATGGCTACACCTTC. The encoded protein is CAISEDREIYGYTF.

This chain joins TRBV9 and TRBJ2-3, with a weak D call TRBD2 (5 bases). The V and J ends lost 3 bases and 6 bases respectively, with 5 bases between them. Germline CDR1 reads SGDLS; CDR2 reads YYNGEE. The CDR3 runs to 11 residues. In nucleotides, the CDR3 is TGTGCCAGCAGCGGGGAGGATACGCAGTATTTT. This gives the protein CASSGEDTQYF.

This rearrangement joins TRBV7-6 to TRBJ1-2; no clear D gene. This CDR3 has 15 amino acids. In germline, CDR1 is SGHVS, CDR2 FNYEAQ. V was clipped by 1 base and J by 4 bases, with 13 bases between them. The CDR3 loop is CASSLGAGPSYGYTF. The CDR3 nucleotides read TGTGCCAGCAGCTTAGGTGCAGGCCCGTCCTATGGCTACACCTTC. The entire variable domain, with the rest obtained from reference TRBV7-6 and TRBJ1-2, is as follows: GAGVSQSPRYKVTKRGQDVALRCDPISGHVSLYWYRQALGQGPEFLTYFNYEAQQDKSGLPNDRFSAERPEGSISTLTIQRTEQRDSAMYRCASSLGAGPSYGYTFGSGTRLTVV.

J is TRBJ1-2 and V is TRBV6-5; maybe TRBD1 (5 bases). This CDR3 has 13 residues. V lost 6 bases and J 4 bases, leaving 12 bases between the germline ends. Germline-derived CDR1 and CDR2 are MNHEY and SVGAGI. The CDR3 region has the DNA TGTGCCAGCAGAAAGGACACCCTCTATGGCTACACCTTC. It specifies CASRKDTLYGYTF.

The chain couples TRBV4-2 to TRBJ2-2, with unresolved D. Per germline, CDR1 LGHNA and CDR2 YNFKEQ. V was trimmed by 5 bases and J by 4 bases, leaving 5 bases between them. The CDR3 has 12 amino acids. CDR3 in DNA: TGTGCCAGCAGCTACTCCACCGGGGAGCTGTTTTTT. Translating gives CASSYSTGELFF.

The genes are TRBV19 and TRBJ1-5; TRBD1 aligns across 10 bases. The CDR3 consists of 15 residues. J was trimmed by 2 bases and V by 7 bases; bases with no gene match: 5. Germline values: CDR1 LNHDA, CDR2 SQIVND (reference sequence). The CDR3, as DNA: TGTGCCAGTACCTTTGGGACAGGGGGCAATCAGCCCCAGCATTTT. Its translation is CASTFGTGGNQPQHF.

V gene TRBV7-9 combines with J gene TRBJ1-3; no clear D gene. Trimming shortened V by 1 base and J by 11 bases, and 18 bases separated the two germline ends. This CDR3 is built from 15 residues. Germline CDR1 SEHNR, CDR2 FQNEAQ (reference sequence). This chain's CDR3 is CASSLGYGTERAIYF. Here the CDR3 DNA reads TGTGCCAGCAGCTTAGGGTATGGTACCGAGAGGGCCATATATTTT.

The chain employs TRBV5-6 and TRBJ1-4; 9 bases match TRBD1. The CDR3 runs 13 residues. Germline V gene data show CDR1 as SGHDT and CDR2 as YYEEEE. V lost 2 bases, J lost 8 bases, and 1 base stayed unmatched. The DNA for the CDR3 is TGTGCCAGCAGCTTCGGGACAGGGGAAAAACTGTTTTTT. Protein: CASSFGTGEKLFF.

The chain is built from TRBV27 and TRBJ2-5; a weak D match, TRBD2 (6 bases). Germline CDR1 reads MNHEY; CDR2 reads SMNVEV (reference sequence). This CDR3 contains 12 residues. Trimming removed 5 bases from V and 9 bases from J, with 13 bases in between. CDR3 protein: CASSNEGRPQYF. The DNA of the CDR3 is TGTGCCAGCAGTAACGAGGGGAGGCCCCAGTACTTC.

The chain is built from TRBV5-1 and TRBJ2-3; D not resolved. Germline loops: CDR1 SGHRS, CDR2 YFSETQ. V shed 0 bases and J shed 2 bases, with 10 bases lying between them. The CDR3 covers 15 residues. In nucleotides, the CDR3 is TGCGCCAGCAGCTTGGATGGGCAGGCCACAGATACGCAGTATTTT. Protein product: CASSLDGQATDTQYF.

This sequence joins TRBV4-3 and TRBJ2-3; D unresolved. In germline, CDR1 is LGHNA, CDR2 YSLEER. CDR3 length equals 14 residues. V was shortened by 4 bases and J by 6 bases, with 14 bases between the two germline ends. The CDR3 protein is CASSLGLAADTQYF. The CDR3 coding sequence is TGCGCCAGCAGCCTAGGATTGGCGGCCGATACGCAGTATTTT.

This chain uses TRBV19 with TRBJ2-2, with D hard to call. CDR1 and CDR2 (germline): LNHDA, SQIVND (reference sequence). Trimming left V 7 bases short and J 7 bases short, with 16 bases between. The CDR3 is 14 residues long. This CDR3 is CASMVSSRGGELFF. CDR3 in DNA: TGTGCCAGTATGGTATCTTCGAGAGGCGGGGAGCTGTTTTTT.

This sequence joins TRBV5-1 and TRBJ2-2; D is uncertain. CDR1 and CDR2 from the germline V gene are SGHRS and YFSETQ. Trimming removed 4 bases from V and 2 bases from J, with 6 bases in between. CDR3 length: 13 amino acids. The CDR3 loop reads CASSQINTGELFF. The CDR3 DNA reads TGCGCCAGCAGCCAGATCAACACCGGGGAGCTGTTTTTT.

The gene calls are TRBV10-3 and TRBJ1-2, with a weak D call TRBD1 (5 bases). CDR1 ENHRY and CDR2 SYGVKD come from the germline V gene. The CDR3 is 15 residues long. With 5 bases removed from V and 0 bases from J, the gap between germline ends came to 13 bases. CDR3 in DNA: TGTGCCATCAGTCAAAGCGACAGAGCTAACTATGGCTACACCTTC. Protein: CAISQSDRANYGYTF.

This clone was found once. The gene calls are TRBV3-1 (or the pseudogene TRBV3-2) and TRBJ1-6; TRBD1 matches at 7 bases. The germline V gene encodes CDR1 LGHDT and CDR2 YNNKEL (reference sequence). V lost 1 base, J lost 13 bases, and 7 bases stayed unmatched. CDR3 size: 14 residues. CDR3 amino acids: CASSQAGGSNPLHF. CDR3 bases: TGTGCCAGCAGCCAAGCAGGGGGAAGTAACCCCCTCCACTTT.

CDR3 coding DNA: TGTGCCAGCAGCTTTCTGGGCATATCCTACGAGCAGTACTTC. This sequence encodes CASSFLGISYEQYF. The chain has TRBV11-2 and TRBJ2-7, with D unclear. V lost 3 bases to trimming and J lost 1 base, with 10 bases between them. CDR1 is SGHAT and CDR2 is FQNNGV in the germline V gene. This CDR3 has 14 residues.

CDR3 nucleotides: TGTGCCAGCAGCTTAGAGGCAGGGGCTGGGGCCAACGTCCTGACTTTC. It translates to CASSLEAGAGANVLTF. This chain connects TRBV7-8 to TRBJ2-6; maybe TRBD1 (6 bases). The CDR3 is 16 amino acids. V lost 1 base and J lost 2, with 9 bases in between. Germline values: CDR1 SGHVS, CDR2 FQNEAQ.

The J gene is TRBJ2-5, the V gene TRBV19; no clear D. This CDR3 has 11 residues. Germline V gene sequence: CDR1 LNHDA, CDR2 SQIVND (reference sequence). V lost 6 bases and J 1 base, leaving 3 bases between the germline ends. The CDR3 DNA follows: TGTGCCAGTAGGGCCCAAGAGACCCAGTACTTC. Encoded protein: CASRAQETQYF.

The gene calls are TRBV7-2 and TRBJ2-7, with 8 positions matching TRBD2. This CDR3 region has 19 residues. Unmatched junction bases numbered 24, after V lost 5 bases and J lost 6 bases. Germline CDR1 and CDR2: SGHTA and FQGNSA. CDR3 in DNA: TGTGCCAGCAGCCCGGGGAGGTTGCGGGGGGCCCTTCGGATCGGCGAGCAGTACTTC. This encodes CASSPGRLRGALRIGEQYF.

J is TRBJ2-3 and V is TRBV27; 9 bases fit TRBD2. Germline CDR1 is MNHEY and CDR2 is SMNVEV (reference sequence). The CDR3 is 19 amino acids. Trimming cost V 0 bases and J 3 bases; bases outside gene matches: 13. CDR3 sequence: CASSLSFSGGPIQTDTQYF. DNA for the CDR3: TGTGCCAGCAGTTTATCCTTCAGCGGGGGGCCCATCCAAACAGATACGCAGTATTTT.

V is TRBV6-1 and J is TRBJ1-2; 10 positions match TRBD1. The J segment lost 5 bases and the V segment lost 4 bases, leaving 10 bases of the junction unmatched. Germline CDR1 reads MNHNS; CDR2 reads SASEGT. This CDR3 comprises 16 residues. CDR3 region: CASSVPGTGDRYGYTF. As DNA, the CDR3 is TGTGCCAGCAGTGTCCCCGGGACAGGGGATCGGTATGGCTACACCTTC.

This chain uses TRBV19 with TRBJ2-2, with 8 bases identical to TRBD1. The V gene end was trimmed by 4 bases and the J gene end by 4 bases; junction bases not matched to a gene: 20. The germline V gene has CDR1 LNHDA and CDR2 SQIVND (reference sequence). The CDR3 totals 20 residues. The CDR3 region is CASSTRPGQEFDLGTGELFF. The CDR3 bases are TGTGCCAGTAGTACGCGTCCGGGACAGGAATTCGACCTGGGCACCGGGGAGCTGTTTTTT.